The T cell receptor (beta chain) under discussion was sequenced for a study of cytomegalovirus exposure and HLA in healthy donors. About the research overall: An early release of data contained approximately 80 million unique TCRs, which came from HLA-typed donors.

This CDR3 is 13 amino acids long. The germline V gene has CDR1 MGHDK and CDR2 SYGVNS. V was pared by 3 bases and J by 2 bases, with 7 bases between. About this clone itself: What it binds is unknown.

General study points: Association of a missense DCLRE1C variant with TCR beta V- and J-gene trimming was reported in a later analysis.

Nominally healthy donors provided the samples, though records likely missed some immune exposures. The PCR contained 60 Vbeta and 13 Jbeta primers. Profiling relied on immunoSEQ multiplex PCR, and the TCRdb table lists in-frame clones only, not all of them. The table shows fewer than 250,000 clones, with less than 85% occurring only once. The chain employs TRBV25-1 and TRBJ2-5, with D uncertain. This TCR was recovered from a man between 25 and 39 years old in good health and CMV-seropositive. Sequenced input: PBMCs. Here the CDR3 reads CASSDGSQETQYF. The CDR3 DNA sequence: TGTGCCAGCAGTGATGGTAGTCAAGAGACCCAGTACTTC.